These 6 T cell receptor beta chains came from one sample sequenced in a study of blood T cell repertoires in COVID-19. Clones were read by immunoSEQ multiplex PCR, and TCRdb kept only the in-frame ones, dropping some. The sample yields about 220,000 clones, 82% seen once. The sample taken for sequencing was peripheral blood. The source is a woman of 80 years or more with acute or convalescent COVID-19.

This clone was seen a handful of times. The chain has TRBV6-5 and TRBJ2-5; D gene unclear. V was shortened by 3 bases and J by 2 bases, with 16 bases between the two germline ends. Germline CDR1 MNHEY, CDR2 SVGAGI. There are 16 residues in the CDR3. The CDR3 DNA reads as TGTGCCAGCAGTTATGGTTTAGTTACCGAACAAGAGACCCAGTACTTC. Translation gives CASSYGLVTEQETQYF.

The rearrangement uses TRBV29-1 and TRBJ1-1; possible D gene TRBD1, 5 bases. This CDR3 has 11 residues. The germline gives CDR1 SQVTM, CDR2 ANQGSEA. The germline V and J ends were trimmed by 1 base and 7 bases, with 7 bases remaining between them. CDR3 in DNA: TGCAGCGTTGAAGGGGGCGGTGAAGCTTTCTTT. Translation: CSVEGGGEAFF.

The V gene is TRBV19, the J gene TRBJ2-5, with D maybe TRBD2 (5 bases). CDR1 and CDR2 from the germline V gene are LNHDA and SQIVND (reference sequence). Trimming left V 3 bases short and J 2 bases short, with 13 bases between. The CDR3 contains 15 residues. In DNA form, the CDR3 reads TGTGCCAGTAGTATTCGGACCGGGGAACAAGAGACCCAGTACTTC. Its protein is CASSIRTGEQETQYF.

The chain carries TRBV7-2 and TRBJ2-2, with TRBD2 matching 7 bases. This CDR3 has 15 residues. V trimming: 5 bases; J trimming: 6 bases; junction bases outside the gene matches: 9. The germline V gene encodes CDR1 SGHTA and CDR2 FQGNSA. CDR3 DNA: TGTGCCAGCAGCAGTCCGCGGGGGAGGGCCGGGGAGCTGTTTTTT. Translation: CASSSPRGRAGELFF.

The chain links TRBV6-5 to TRBJ1-6; D may be TRBD1 (6 bases). V lost 7 bases, J lost 9 bases, and 16 bases lay in between. The length of the CDR3 is 14 residues. The germline V gene encodes CDR1 MNHEY and CDR2 SVGAGI. This CDR3 is CASTPGRGGSPLHF. In nucleotides, the CDR3 is TGTGCCAGCACCCCCGGCAGGGGCGGTTCACCCCTCCACTTT.

This clone was seen just once. This rearrangement joins TRBV27 to TRBJ1-2; a possible D gene is TRBD1 (5 bases). The germline gives CDR1 MNHEY, CDR2 SMNVEV (reference sequence). V lost 5 bases and J 0 bases, leaving 13 bases between the germline ends. CDR3 length: 15 amino acids. The CDR3 region has the DNA TGTGCCAGCAGTCCCTTCCAGGGATCTAACTATGGCTACACCTTC. Encoded protein: CASSPFQGSNYGYTF.